The 11 T cell receptor beta chains below all came from one sample that was sequenced in a study of blood T cell repertoires in COVID-19. Sequencing was performed with immunoSEQ multiplex PCR; in TCRdb, only in-frame clones are kept and a portion is missing. The sample includes 230,000 or so clones, about nine tenths seen only once; the top ten take 2.6%. The sequencing sample was made of PBMCs or T cells enriched from blood (not recorded which). These receptors were collected from a woman aged 25 to 39 who had recovered from COVID-19.

The chain links TRBV3-1 (or the pseudogene TRBV3-2) to TRBJ1-1, with D perhaps matching TRBD1 (6 bases). Germline values: CDR1 LGHDT, CDR2 YNNKEL (reference sequence). The CDR3 sequence is 15 residues long. Trimming removed 4 bases from V and 4 bases from J, with 16 bases in between. The CDR3 nucleotides read TGTGCCAGCAGCCTATGGGGGGGCGGGGGCACTGAAGCTTTCTTT. This translates into CASSLWGGGGTEAFF.

This chain joins TRBV5-1 and TRBJ1-5; 9 bases match TRBD1. The germline CDR1 and CDR2 sequences are SGHRS and YFSETQ. V lost 4 bases to trimming and J lost 5 bases; unmatched junction nucleotides: 1. CDR3 length: 13 amino acids. As DNA, the CDR3 is TGCGCCAGCAGCCGGACAGGGGATCAGCCCCAGCATTTT. As protein: CASSRTGDQPQHF.

This clone was detected once. V usage is TRBV19 and J usage is TRBJ1-4, with 8 positions matching TRBD1. This CDR3 is 15 amino acids long. CDR1 is LNHDA, CDR2 SQIVND, per germline (reference sequence). J lost 2 bases, V lost 8 bases, and 7 bases had no gene match. CDR3 nucleotides: TGTGCCAGTGGAACCCGGGACAGGACTAATGAAAAACTGTTTTTT. Its protein product is CASGTRDRTNEKLFF.

The CDR3 protein is CASTSDRAKTDTQYF. DNA of the CDR3: TGTGCCAGTACCTCGGACAGGGCTAAAACAGATACGCAGTATTTT. This chain uses TRBV19 with TRBJ2-3, with 8 bases that match TRBD1. The CDR3 covers 15 residues. The V gene end was trimmed by 7 bases and the J gene end by 3 bases; junction bases not matched to a gene: 9. Germline V gene data show CDR1 as LNHDA and CDR2 as SQIVND (reference sequence).

The chain has TRBV7-9 and TRBJ2-2; TRBD2 might be the D (5 bases). CDR3 length: 15 residues. The germline V gene encodes CDR1 SEHNR and CDR2 FQNEAQ (reference sequence). The germline V and J ends were trimmed by 7 bases and 4 bases, with 16 bases remaining between them. The CDR3 loop reads CASKLGERGTGELFF. The CDR3 nucleotides read TGTGCCAGCAAATTAGGAGAACGGGGCACCGGGGAGCTGTTTTTT.

The sample holds a few counts of this clone. V is TRBV7-2 and J is TRBJ1-6; 8 bases are a match to TRBD1. J lost 3 bases, V lost 3 bases, and 7 bases had no gene match. This CDR3 region has 17 residues. From germline, CDR1 is SGHTA and CDR2 FQGNSA. This CDR3 reads CASSFKQGGLYNSPLHF. In nucleotides, the CDR3 is TGTGCCAGCAGCTTTAAACAGGGGGGGCTCTATAATTCACCCCTCCACTTT.

The J gene is TRBJ2-1, the V gene TRBV19; TRBD1 matches 7 bases. V was pared by 5 bases and J by 1 base, with 8 bases of the junction left unmatched. Germline CDR1 reads LNHDA; CDR2 reads SQIVND (reference sequence). This CDR3 is built from 16 residues. The CDR3 loop reads CASSPRTGLSYNEQFF. As DNA, the CDR3 is TGTGCCAGTAGTCCCCGGACAGGTCTTTCCTACAATGAGCAGTTCTTC.

V and J are TRBV7-8 and TRBJ2-7; 11 bases line up with TRBD2. The length of the CDR3 is 15 residues. Germline V gives CDR1 SGHVS, CDR2 FQNEAQ. Trimming at V came to 4 bases and at J to 1 base, leaving 3 bases not matched to a gene. CDR3 residues: CASSWGLAVSYEQYF. CDR3 nucleotides: TGTGCCAGCAGCTGGGGACTAGCGGTATCCTACGAGCAGTACTTC.

The J gene is TRBJ1-5, the V gene TRBV4-3; no firm D call. V lost 0 bases and J 2 bases, leaving 11 bases between the germline ends. Germline-derived CDR1 and CDR2 are LGHNA and YSLEER. The CDR3 is 16 amino acids. In nucleotides, the CDR3 is TGCGCCAGCAGCCAAGACTATCGGCAGGGCAATCAGCCCCAGCATTTT. Protein: CASSQDYRQGNQPQHF.

The V call is TRBV11-2, the J call TRBJ1-5, with 7 nucleotides matching TRBD1. V lost 1 base, J lost 0 bases, and 6 bases stayed unmatched. From germline, CDR1 is SGHAT and CDR2 FQNNGV. The CDR3 is 17 residues long. DNA of the CDR3: TGTGCCAGCAGCTTAGGACAGGGCCGCTATAGCAATCAGCCCCAGCATTTT. This encodes CASSLGQGRYSNQPQHF.

This sequence joins TRBV9 and TRBJ1-1; 11 bases line up with TRBD1. This CDR3 has 15 amino acids. Germline V gene lookup returns CDR1 SGDLS and CDR2 YYNGEE. V was pared by 5 bases and J by 10 bases, with 13 bases of the junction left unmatched. CDR3 bases: TGTGCCAGCAGTGGACAGGGGGCAATGAGGACGGGAGCTTTCTTT. This sequence encodes CASSGQGAMRTGAFF. The full variable domain, rest sourced from reference TRBV9 and TRBJ1-1, is DSGVTQTPKHLITATGQRVTLRCSPRSGDLSVYWYQQSLDQGLQFLIQYYNGEERAKGNILERFSAQQFPDLHSELNLSSLELGDSALYFCASSGQGAMRTGAFFGQGTRLTVV.